These 9 T cell receptor beta chains were sequenced from one sample in a study of T-cell reconstitution after alpha-beta-depleted transplantation in children (dated by TCRdb to the mid-2010s). The library was built by means of PCR. Instrument on record: Illumina HiSeq 2500. TCR library preparation used molecular barcoding, with unique molecular identifiers applied to normalize quantification of the TCRbeta repertoire. The public reads were reanalyzed by TCRdb: fastp trimming at Q25, MiXCR alignment, in-frame beta chains only. Here each entry gathers all rows of one CDR3 protein and keeps the most common genes and DNA. Recorded for this sample are roughly 310,000 distinct CDR3 sequences; roughly 21% of them occurred a single time. The ten largest clones add up to roughly 9.8% of the sample. Reading the label with the study, this specimen's treatment or condition is: allogeneic hematopoietic cell transplantation with graft depleted of TCRalphabeta T cells and CD19 B cells.

Here the sequenced sample was PBMCs, mostly from graft donor cells, taken 180 days after TCRalphabeta/CD19-depleted stem cell transplant. Every receptor here comes from a male patient under 18 who had a stem cell transplant for acute lymphoblastic leukemia, so the T cells may come from the graft donor.

There are a few counts of this clonotype. The genes are TRBV6-2 or TRBV6-3 and TRBJ2-5; 7 bases map to TRBD2. The J segment lost 1 base and the V segment lost 4 bases, leaving 9 bases of the junction unmatched. The CDR3 sequence is 16 residues long. Germline V gives CDR1 MNHEY, CDR2 SVGEGT. The CDR3 spells CASSSLAADSQETQYF. CDR3 DNA sequence: TGTGCCAGCAGTTCCCTAGCGGCTGACAGCCAAGAGACCCAGTACTTC.

This clonotype appeared a few times. CDR3 sequence (DNA): TGTGCCAGCAGCCCCGGTTGGACAGTTCAGCCCCAGCATTTT. It is translated as CASSPGWTVQPQHF. The chain links TRBV7-3 to TRBJ1-5; D is possibly TRBD1 (6 bases). The CDR3 loop spans 14 amino acids. Germline V lookup: CDR1 SGHTA, CDR2 FQGTGA. Trimming took off 5 bases at V and 6 bases at J, with 14 bases between the two ends.

The rearrangement links TRBV7-8 to TRBJ1-2, with D perhaps TRBD1 (5 bases). With 1 base removed from V and 3 bases from J, the gap between germline ends came to 12 bases. The CDR3 runs 15 residues. CDR1 SGHVS and CDR2 FQNEAQ come from the germline V gene. The CDR3 protein is CASSLGSDTYYGYTF. In DNA, the CDR3 is TGTGCCAGCAGCTTAGGTTCGGACACCTACTATGGCTACACCTTC. The full variable domain, in which reference TRBV7-8 and TRBJ1-2 provide the parts outside the CDR3, is GAGVSQSPRYKVAKRGQDVALRCDPISGHVSLFWYQQALGQGPEFLTYFQNEAQLDKSGLPSDRFFAERPEGSVSTLKIQRTQQEDSAVYLCASSLGSDTYYGYTFGSGTRLTVV.

The rearrangement uses TRBV7-3 and TRBJ2-7; D unclear. The CDR3 length is 15 residues. The ends were cut back, 1 base at V and 0 bases at J, with 10 bases in the middle. The germline CDR1 and CDR2 sequences are SGHTA and FQGTGA. The CDR3 bases are TGTGCCAGCAGCTTAAGTCCAGGTAGCTCCTACGAGCAGTACTTC. Amino acids: CASSLSPGSSYEQYF. The full variable domain, with the rest looked up from reference TRBV7-3 and TRBJ2-7, is GAGVSQTPSNKVTEKGKYVELRCDPISGHTALYWYRQSLGQGPEFLIYFQGTGAADDSGLPNDRFFAVRPEGSVSTLKIQRTERGDSAVYLCASSLSPGSSYEQYFGPGTRLTVT.

The gene calls are TRBV11-1 and TRBJ2-1; the match to TRBD2 covers 10 bases. V lost 3 bases, J lost 3 bases, and 8 bases stayed unmatched. CDR1 and CDR2 from the germline V gene are SGHAT and FQDESV (reference sequence). The CDR3 sequence is 17 residues long. The CDR3 nucleotides read TGTGCCAGCAGCTTTTTAGTAGCGGGAGGCCACTACAATGAGCAGTTCTTC. As protein: CASSFLVAGGHYNEQFF.

This clonotype has more than one count but fewer than ten. CDR3 sequence reads: CASSLRVGTNYGYTF. The CDR3 DNA sequence: TGTGCCAGCAGTTTACGAGTGGGCACAAACTATGGCTACACCTTC. The rearrangement links TRBV12-3 or TRBV12-4 to TRBJ1-2, with unresolved D. V was clipped by 2 bases and J by 2 bases, with 12 bases between them. This CDR3 region has 15 residues.

This clonotype has a handful of counts. The chain carries TRBV5-1 and TRBJ2-1, with 9 bases identical to TRBD2. V trimming: 0 bases; J trimming: 3 bases; junction bases outside the gene matches: 7. Germline V gives CDR1 SGHRS, CDR2 YFSETQ. The CDR3 has 17 amino acids. DNA of the CDR3: TGCGCCAGCAGCTTGGCCAGCGGGAGGTCGGGCTACAATGAGCAGTTCTTC. Protein product: CASSLASGRSGYNEQFF.

V is TRBV10-3 and J is TRBJ2-1; D unclear. The V end was cut by 3 bases, the J end by 5 bases, with 8 bases between. The CDR3 extends over 13 amino acids. Germline CDR1 reads ENHRY; CDR2 reads SYGVKD. Here the CDR3 reads CAISDSSNNEQFF. The CDR3 nucleotides read TGTGCCATCAGTGATTCCAGCAACAATGAGCAGTTCTTC.

V is TRBV12-3 or TRBV12-4 and J is TRBJ2-4; D unresolved. The V gene lost 5 bases and the J gene lost 1 base, with 9 bases spanning the gap. The CDR3 spans 14 residues. CDR3 nucleotides: TGTGCCAGCAGTGGAAGTTTGGCCAAAAACATTCAGTACTTC. It specifies CASSGSLAKNIQYF.